Here is one TCR beta chain with its context. Its antigen is unknown. The entry originates in a study of T cell responses to AZD1222 COVID-19 vaccine. Study observations and caveats: Donors were largely white British and mainly female; clonal diversity was possibly underestimated. Dominant CD4 TCR responses targeted spike regions 160-218 and 743-854. When two AZD1222 doses had been given, Spike-specific TCR breadth and depth rose. Of spike-specific TCRs, nearly half reportedly target regions left unmutated in variants.

V was cut by 1 base and J by 4 bases, with 6 bases left in between. The CDR3 consists of 13 residues. Germline V lookup: CDR1 LGHDT, CDR2 YNNKEL (reference sequence). The assay was immunoSEQ multiplex PCR, and TCRdb's table has in-frame clones only and misses some. The sample gives around 130,000 clones, approximately 90% of which show up once; over 4% is in the top ten. This TCR was recovered from an adult who received the MenACWY meningococcal vaccine as a control. The chain recombines TRBV3-1 (or the pseudogene TRBV3-2) with TRBJ2-3; the D gene is possibly TRBD2 (6 bases). Source: peripheral blood, taken 28 days after the second dose of the MenACWY control vaccine. CDR3 residues: CASSQAGADTQYF. CDR3 in DNA: TGTGCCAGCAGCCAAGCGGGGGCAGATACGCAGTATTTT.